This note documents a single T cell receptor (beta chain) sequence. This clone was detected only a few times. The specificity of this receptor is unknown. No much larger clone is present one base from it, and per-base qualities are unavailable. The immunoSEQ Assay, a bias-controlled multiplex PCR, was used to amplify TCRbeta CDR3 regions from genomic DNA. The authors' pipeline ran thus. The number of nucleated cells in each sample was estimated from the amplification of reference gene primers within the assay. Sequence reads were collapsed and filtered to measure the absolute abundance of every unique TCRbeta CDR3 rearrangement. Productive Simpson clonality was computed per sample as the square root of Simpson's diversity index over productive rearrangements. As stored in TCRdb, this immuneACCESS dataset retains in-frame rearrangements with V and J assigned. A fraction of the clones does not appear; measured against another copy, unresolved V genes explain less than half of the discrepancy, and the remainder lacks a known reason. From that table come the V and J calls and clone size; the DNA was used to work out D and trimming. This sample has some 460,000 clones in its table, and roughly nine tenths of those were observed once. The ten biggest clones cover nearly 2% of the sample.

The source of the sample is a study of blood T cell repertoires in COVID-19 (dated by TCRdb to the early 2020s). Regarding the research as a whole: Collaborator samples came from the United States, Italy and Spain and covered acute and convalescent phases of COVID-19. The repertoires were released in a freely available public database intended as a resource for research on the immune response to SARS-CoV-2. The dataset comprised deeply sampled blood TCRbeta repertoires from subjects exposed to, actively infected with, or recovered from COVID-19. A de-identified subject ID, COVID-19 status, age in years and sex were almost always included in the sample metadata. The prospective study material was composed of cDNA or gDNA derived from T cells, B-cell-depleted T cells, or PBMCs. Samples came from the ongoing ImmuneRACE study (first 160 participants) plus 1,254 subjects from 6 global collaborators. Where available, HLA class I and class II types were taken from metadata supplied by the sample provider and were not determined by assay-based typing.

What the study reported, not specific to this receptor: The amount of clinical and demographic metadata varied by source and participant and was provided uncurated.

The CDR3, cysteine through phenylalanine, is 15 amino acids long. Solely the CDR3 DNA is kept, with 45 bases framed from the first base. Taken from the germline V gene, the CDR1 and CDR2 loops are SQVTM and ANQGSEA. A distance of 18 bases separates the germline ends of V and J, which lose 7 bases and 0 bases respectively. Enrolling through a virtual design, the prospective study's participants ranged in age from roughly 18 to 90 years and lived across roughly 24 United States geographic areas. To assign participants to cohorts, the prospective study relied on clinical history that participants themselves reported in a screening survey and a study questionnaire. In the prospective study, whole blood, serum and a nasopharyngeal or oropharyngeal swab were collected from each participant by mobile phlebotomists. Prospective study participants could optionally give additional blood draws and questionnaires over an approximately 2-month period. Before DNA extraction, prospective study blood samples were shipped either frozen or at room temperature.

What was sequenced was PBMCs or T cells enriched from blood (not recorded which). The TCR originated in a woman younger than 35 with acute COVID-19. Recombination linked TRBV29-1 to TRBJ1-1, with no confident D gene call. In nucleotides, the sequence is TGCAGCGCCCTGAAAAGCCCGGTCTTGAACACTGAAGCTTTCTTT. This translates into CSALKSPVLNTEAFF.